Listed here are 29 T cell receptor beta chains from one sample, sequenced in a study of Ad26.COV2.S vaccination and SARS-CoV-2 variants. Produced via immunoSEQ multiplex PCR; TCRdb's table is partial and in-frame only. The table lists about 480,000 clones, around 90% of them singletons, with 9.5% to 15% in the top ten. As for treatment: over 15 received Ad26.COV2.S at low or high dose, single or two shots; several received placebo; per-sample allocation not given. Day 63 after the first injection of vaccine or placebo was the sampling time. The sequencing here drew on peripheral blood, taken in a trial of Ad26.COV2.S vaccine versus placebo. These receptors were collected from a person between 18 and 60 years old who received the Ad26.COV2.S COVID-19 vaccine or a placebo.

V is TRBV2 and J is TRBJ1-1; no definite D call. V was pared by 2 bases and J by 2 bases, with 9 bases between. Germline CDR1 is SNHLY and CDR2 is FYNNEI. This CDR3 is 14 amino acids long. The CDR3 coding sequence is TGTGCCAGCAGTGAACAACCCTCTAACACTGAAGCTTTCTTT. Translation gives CASSEQPSNTEAFF.

The chain recombines TRBV7-9 with TRBJ2-2, with D perhaps matching TRBD2 (6 bases). In germline, CDR1 is SEHNR, CDR2 FQNEAQ (reference sequence). The V gene lost 1 base and the J gene lost 5 bases, with 17 bases spanning the gap. This CDR3 has 17 residues. CDR3 amino acids: CASSLGLGEVVTGELFF. The CDR3 region has the DNA TGTGCCAGCAGCTTAGGGTTGGGGGAGGTTGTGACCGGGGAGCTGTTTTTT.

The rearrangement links TRBV10-3 to TRBJ1-5, with 10 bases that match TRBD1. The CDR3 extends over 13 amino acids. Losses at the gene ends were 6 bases for V and 9 bases for J; bases not matched to a gene: 5. Germline V lookup: CDR1 ENHRY, CDR2 SYGVKD. The CDR3 DNA follows: TGTGCCATCAGAGGGGACAGGGGTTGGCCCCAGCATTTT. Translated: CAIRGDRGWPQHF.

The chain couples TRBV27 to TRBJ1-2; D remains ambiguous. V lost 5 bases and J lost 6, with 19 bases in between. Germline CDR1 is MNHEY and CDR2 is SMNVEV (reference sequence). This CDR3 comprises 15 residues. CDR3 sequence: CASSPNLGLNHGYTF. In DNA form, the CDR3 reads TGTGCCAGCAGTCCCAACTTGGGATTGAACCATGGCTACACCTTC.

The rearrangement uses TRBV7-9 and TRBJ2-3, with 13 bases aligning to TRBD2. J lost 5 bases, V lost 5 bases, and 1 base had no gene match. Germline values: CDR1 SEHNR, CDR2 FQNEAQ (reference sequence). CDR3 size: 14 residues. The CDR3 spells CASSRTSGGDTQYF. CDR3 in DNA: TGTGCCAGCAGCAGGACTAGCGGGGGAGATACGCAGTATTTT.

This rearrangement joins TRBV28 to TRBJ1-2; D ambiguous. The V end lost 2 bases, the J end lost 0 bases, and 13 bases lay between the germline ends. The CDR3 totals 16 residues. Germline values: CDR1 MDHEN, CDR2 SYDVKM. CDR3 sequence: CASSLMIGLANYGYTF. The CDR3 nucleotides read TGTGCCAGCAGTTTAATGATAGGGTTAGCTAACTATGGCTACACCTTC.

This chain connects TRBV3-1 (or the pseudogene TRBV3-2) to TRBJ2-3, with D perhaps matching TRBD2 (6 bases). The CDR3 spans 17 residues. Trimming stripped 3 bases from V and 0 bases from J, with 16 bases between. Germline V lookup: CDR1 LGHDT, CDR2 YNNKEL (reference sequence). The CDR3 bases are TGTGCCAGCAGCCACCCGCTAGGGAGGTCTAGCACAGATACGCAGTATTTT. Translating it yields CASSHPLGRSSTDTQYF.

The chain is built from TRBV28 and TRBJ1-1; tentative D call: TRBD1 (6 bases). CDR1 is MDHEN and CDR2 is SYDVKM in the germline V gene. V was pared by 3 bases and J by 4 bases, with 12 bases between. The CDR3 has 14 residues. The CDR3 DNA reads as TGTGCCAGCAGTTTCTACAGGGTGGGCACTGAAGCTTTCTTT. Protein: CASSFYRVGTEAFF.

The rearrangement links TRBV7-8 to TRBJ2-7; no reliable D call. Germline values: CDR1 SGHVS, CDR2 FQNEAQ. Trimming took off 1 base at V and 1 base at J, with 8 bases between the two ends. This CDR3 region has 14 residues. The CDR3 loop is CASSLEASSYEQYF. In nucleotides, the CDR3 is TGTGCCAGCAGCTTAGAGGCGAGTTCCTACGAGCAGTACTTC.

This clone was found once. The chain couples TRBV6-1 to TRBJ2-7; D may correspond to TRBD1 or TRBD2 (5 bases each). The length of the CDR3 is 12 residues. Between the trimmed V and J ends, which lost 2 bases and 7 bases, there was a span of 9 bases. Germline CDR1 is MNHNS and CDR2 is SASEGT. CDR3 bases: TGTGCCAGCAGTGAATGGGGGAAAGAGCAGTACTTC. Translating it yields CASSEWGKEQYF.

This clone was seen just once. This chain joins TRBV5-1 and TRBJ2-7; D is uncertain. Trimming pared 2 bases from V and 3 bases from J, leaving 9 bases between. The germline gives CDR1 SGHRS, CDR2 YFSETQ. The CDR3 has 13 residues. The CDR3 DNA sequence: TGCGCCAGCAGCTTCAAGGCCTACTACGAGCAGTACTTC. It is translated as CASSFKAYYEQYF.

The V call is TRBV5-1, the J call TRBJ2-1; 7 bases line up with TRBD1. The germline V gene encodes CDR1 SGHRS and CDR2 YFSETQ. V was clipped by 2 bases and J by 2 bases; unmatched bases: 4. This CDR3 region has 15 residues. CDR3 coding DNA: TGCGCCAGCAGCTTACAGGGGCATACCTACAATGAGCAGTTCTTC. Amino acid sequence: CASSLQGHTYNEQFF.

A few counts support this clone. The chain links TRBV7-9 to TRBJ2-2; 9 nucleotides line up with TRBD2. This CDR3 has 13 residues. Germline CDR1 is SEHNR and CDR2 is FQNEAQ (reference sequence). Unmatched junction bases numbered 1, after V lost 5 bases and J lost 6 bases. The CDR3 bases are TGTGCCAGCAGCAGGACTAGCGCCGGGGAGCTGTTTTTT. Protein: CASSRTSAGELFF.

The V call is TRBV6-2 or TRBV6-3, the J call TRBJ2-3; 12 bases align to TRBD2. V trimming: 2 bases; J trimming: 7 bases; junction bases outside the gene matches: 4. The germline gives CDR1 MNHEY, CDR2 SVGEGT. The CDR3 is 15 residues long. The CDR3 coding sequence is TGTGCCAGCAGTTACCAAGGACTAGCGGGGTATACGCAGTATTTT. Protein sequence: CASSYQGLAGYTQYF.

A word on this clone: The sample has other DNA sequences that encode this CDR3 too. The chain uses TRBV5-1 and TRBJ2-2, with 9 bases aligning to TRBD2. The V and J ends lost 4 bases and 5 bases, in that order; junction bases with no gene match: 6. There are 15 residues in the CDR3. Germline-derived CDR1 and CDR2 are SGHRS and YFSETQ. CDR3 coding DNA: TGCGCCAGCAGCCCTGGGCTAGCGGGGACCGGGGAGCTGTTTTTT. Translating gives CASSPGLAGTGELFF.

The chain uses TRBV24-1 and TRBJ2-7, with D perhaps being TRBD1 or TRBD2 (5 bases each). This CDR3 comprises 13 residues. The germline V gene encodes CDR1 KGHDR and CDR2 SFDVKD. V lost 4 bases and J lost 7, with 13 bases in between. CDR3 sequence (DNA): TGTGCCACCAGTGACCGGGGACGTGCGGAGCAGTACTTC. Its translation is CATSDRGRAEQYF.

Concerning this clone itself: Distinct nucleotide sequences in the sample also encode this CDR3. This rearrangement joins TRBV9 to TRBJ2-7; D is uncertain. The V end lost 0 bases, the J end lost 0 bases, and 10 bases lay between the germline ends. Germline CDR1 and CDR2: SGDLS and YYNGEE. The CDR3 extends over 15 amino acids. As DNA, the CDR3 is TGTGCCAGCAGCGTAGGTGACTGGGACTCCTACGAGCAGTACTTC. Protein sequence: CASSVGDWDSYEQYF.

The DNA for the CDR3 is TGTGCCAGCACCCCCTTTGGGGACATGAATAACTATGGCTACACCTTC. It yields the protein CASTPFGDMNNYGYTF. V is TRBV9 and J is TRBJ1-2; possible D gene TRBD1, 6 bases. Looked up from germline, CDR1 is SGDLS and CDR2 is YYNGEE. The length of the CDR3 is 16 residues. V gave up 6 bases and J gave up 1 base, with 19 bases separating them. Full variable domain (rest looked up from reference TRBV9 and TRBJ1-2): DSGVTQTPKHLITATGQRVTLRCSPRSGDLSVYWYQQSLDQGLQFLIQYYNGEERAKGNILERFSAQQFPDLHSELNLSSLELGDSALYFCASTPFGDMNNYGYTFGSGTRLTVV.

The V and J genes are TRBV5-1 and TRBJ2-7; D may be TRBD2 (5 bases). Germline loops: CDR1 SGHRS, CDR2 YFSETQ. The CDR3 runs 16 residues. V lost 3 bases and J lost 3, with 19 bases in between. CDR3 region: CASSSPYDRGNYEQYF. The CDR3 nucleotides read TGCGCCAGCAGCTCCCCTTATGACCGGGGAAACTACGAGCAGTACTTC.

The chain joins TRBV27 to TRBJ2-3; 11 bases map to TRBD2. The length of the CDR3 is 16 residues. The trim removed 8 bases at V and 0 bases at J, leaving 7 bases unmatched. Germline lookup yields CDR1 MNHEY and CDR2 SMNVEV (reference sequence). This CDR3 reads CASARRTSGSTDTQYF. Here the CDR3 DNA reads TGTGCCAGCGCGCGCCGGACTAGCGGGAGCACAGATACGCAGTATTTT.

The gene calls are TRBV7-2 and TRBJ1-2; the D is unclear. Germline CDR1 reads SGHTA; CDR2 reads FQGNSA. The CDR3 sequence is 13 residues long. V lost 3 bases, J lost 4 bases, and 9 bases lay in between. The CDR3 loop reads CASSFGLSYGYTF. The CDR3 DNA reads as TGTGCCAGCAGCTTCGGGCTTAGCTATGGCTACACCTTC.

This clone is a singleton in its sample. The chain is built from TRBV9 and TRBJ2-2; D remains ambiguous. Per the germline V gene, CDR1 is SGDLS and CDR2 is YYNGEE. Trimming took off 0 bases at V and 0 bases at J, with 6 bases between the two ends. The CDR3 loop spans 15 amino acids. The CDR3 region is CASSVGLPNTGELFF. The CDR3 bases are TGTGCCAGCAGCGTAGGGCTGCCGAACACCGGGGAGCTGTTTTTT.

Comments on this clone: One end of the junction is discordant with germline, which a read error may explain. The chain combines TRBV28 with TRBJ2-5; TRBD2 aligns across 9 bases. Germline CDR1 reads MDHEN; CDR2 reads SYDVKM. The CDR3 covers 14 residues. CDR3 DNA: TGTGCCAGCAGTCCTAGCGGGATCCAAGGGACCCAGTACTTC. Translation: CASSPSGIQGTQYF. Complete variable domain (other parts from reference TRBV28 and TRBJ2-5): DVKVTQSSRYLVKRTGEKVFLECVQDMDHENMFWYRQDPGLGLRLIYFSYDVKMKEKGDIPEGYSVSREKKERFSLILESASTNQTSMYLCASSPSGIQGTQYFGPGTRLLVL.

The chain joins TRBV6-6 to TRBJ1-5; no definite D call. Per germline, CDR1 MNHNY and CDR2 SVGAGI (reference sequence). CDR3 length: 16 amino acids. V was shortened by 6 bases and J by 0 bases, with 15 bases between the two germline ends. CDR3 nucleotides: TGTGCCAGCAGGTCTCGACCGAGAGCTAGCAATCAGCCCCAGCATTTT. Protein product: CASRSRPRASNQPQHF.

This clone showed up just once. The chain couples TRBV7-3 to TRBJ2-5; TRBD2 agrees at 13 bases. V shed 2 bases and J 3 bases; nucleotides not matched to a gene: 9. From germline, CDR1 is SGHTA and CDR2 FQGTGA. This CDR3 is built from 18 residues. CDR3 loop: CASSLWTSGSVQKETQYF. The CDR3 nucleotides are TGTGCCAGCAGCTTATGGACTAGCGGGAGTGTCCAGAAAGAGACCCAGTACTTC.

The genes are TRBV27 and TRBJ2-7, with 10 nucleotides matching TRBD1. Germline values: CDR1 MNHEY, CDR2 SMNVEV (reference sequence). The CDR3 sequence is 16 residues long. The V and J ends lost 8 bases and 4 bases, in that order; junction bases with no gene match: 14. DNA of the CDR3: TGTGCCAGCGTAGGGACCTCCGGGACAGGGGTATACGAGCAGTACTTC. Translation gives CASVGTSGTGVYEQYF.

The chain carries TRBV15 and TRBJ1-1, with 8 bases matching TRBD1. This CDR3 spans 18 amino acids. With V trimmed by 2 bases and J by 3 bases, 14 bases remained unmatched. Germline CDR1 is LNHNV and CDR2 is YYDKDF (reference sequence). CDR3: CATSRTPGQVGRDTEAFF. As DNA, the CDR3 is TGTGCCACCAGCAGAACCCCGGGACAGGTTGGGAGGGACACTGAAGCTTTCTTT.

This sequence joins TRBV3-1 (or the pseudogene TRBV3-2) and TRBJ2-1, with TRBD2 identical over 10 bases. Per germline, CDR1 LGHDT and CDR2 YNNKEL (reference sequence). V was clipped by 1 base and J by 6 bases; unmatched bases: 3. The CDR3 loop spans 15 amino acids. The CDR3 coding sequence is TGTGCCAGCAGCCAAGCGGCTAGCGGGGGCAATGAGCAGTTCTTC. Protein product: CASSQAASGGNEQFF.

The CDR3 spells CASSPPLPVIEQYF. The CDR3, as DNA: TGTGCCAGCTCACCACCCTTGCCGGTAATCGAGCAGTACTTC. The gene calls are TRBV18 and TRBJ2-7; D ambiguous. The V end was cut by 0 bases, the J end by 6 bases, with 12 bases between. In germline, CDR1 is KGHSH, CDR2 LQKENI. The CDR3 covers 14 residues.